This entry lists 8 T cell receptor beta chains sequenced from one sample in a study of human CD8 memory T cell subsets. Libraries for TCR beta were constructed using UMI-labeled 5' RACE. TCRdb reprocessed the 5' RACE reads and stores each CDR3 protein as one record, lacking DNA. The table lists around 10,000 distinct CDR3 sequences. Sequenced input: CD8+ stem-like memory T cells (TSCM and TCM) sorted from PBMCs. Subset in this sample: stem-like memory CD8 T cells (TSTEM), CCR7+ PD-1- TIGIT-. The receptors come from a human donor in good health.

CDR3 amino acids: CASSYSISQLGEQFF. This rearrangement joins TRBV6-5 to TRBJ2-1. The CDR3 is made up of 15 amino acids. CDR1 MNHEY and CDR2 SVGAGI come from the germline V gene.

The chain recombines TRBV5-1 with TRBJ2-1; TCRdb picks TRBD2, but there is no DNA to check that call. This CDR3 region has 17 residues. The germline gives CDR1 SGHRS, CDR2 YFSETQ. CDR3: CASSFRGQRGKYNEQFF.

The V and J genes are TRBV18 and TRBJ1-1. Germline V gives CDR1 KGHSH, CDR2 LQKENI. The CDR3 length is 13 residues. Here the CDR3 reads CASSPLANTEAFF. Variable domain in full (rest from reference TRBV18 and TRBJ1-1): NAGVMQNPRHLVRRRGQEARLRCSPMKGHSHVYWYRQLPEEGLKFMVYLQKENIIDESGMPKERFSAEFPKEGPSILRIQQVVRGDSAAYFCASSPLANTEAFFGQGTRLTVV.

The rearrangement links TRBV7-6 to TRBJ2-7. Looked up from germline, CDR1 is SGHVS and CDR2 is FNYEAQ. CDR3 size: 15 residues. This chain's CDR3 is CASSLYAGEFHEQYF.

This chain's CDR3 is CSVERDRDTEAFF. The chain combines TRBV29-1 with TRBJ1-1; TCRdb indicates TRBD1, and absent DNA this call remains unverified. Per the germline V gene, CDR1 is SQVTM and CDR2 is ANQGSEA. The length of the CDR3 is 13 residues.

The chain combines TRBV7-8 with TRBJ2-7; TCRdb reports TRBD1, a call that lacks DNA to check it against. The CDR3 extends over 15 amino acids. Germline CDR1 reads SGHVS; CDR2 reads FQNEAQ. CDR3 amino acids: CASSRLRDSTYEQYF.

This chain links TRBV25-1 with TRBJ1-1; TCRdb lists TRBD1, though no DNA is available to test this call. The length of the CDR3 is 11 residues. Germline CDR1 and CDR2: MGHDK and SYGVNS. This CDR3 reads CASRAGKIAFF. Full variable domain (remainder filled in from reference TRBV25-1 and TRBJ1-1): EADIYQTPRYLVIGTGKKITLECSQTMGHDKMYWYQQDPGMELHLIHYSYGVNSTEKGDLSSESTVSRIRTEHFPLTLESARPSHTSQYLCASRAGKIAFFGQGTRLTVV.

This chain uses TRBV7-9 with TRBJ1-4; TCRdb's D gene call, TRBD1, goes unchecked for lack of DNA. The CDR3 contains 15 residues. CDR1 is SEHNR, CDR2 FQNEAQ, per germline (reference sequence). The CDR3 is CASSPQGARGEKLFF. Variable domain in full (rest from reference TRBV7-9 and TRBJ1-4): DTGVSQNPRHKITKRGQNVTFRCDPISEHNRLYWYRQTLGQGPEFLTYFQNEAQLEKSRLLSDRFSAERPKGSFSTLEIQRTEQGDSAMYLCASSPQGARGEKLFFGSGTQLSVL.